Following are 13 T cell receptor beta chains from one sample sequenced in a study of radiotherapy plus CTLA-4 blockade in lung cancer. Sequenced by immunoSEQ multiplex PCR; TCRdb stores in-frame clones only, minus some. This table holds 50,000 to 65,000 clones, approximately 82% found once. This specimen was peripheral blood, taken from a patient treated with radiotherapy plus ipilimumab. These receptors were taken from a human donor with non-small cell lung cancer whose response to radiotherapy plus ipilimumab could not be evaluated.

The rearrangement links TRBV19 to TRBJ1-4, with no clear D. Germline V lookup: CDR1 LNHDA, CDR2 SQIVND (reference sequence). This CDR3 region has 16 residues. Trimming pared 4 bases from V and 6 bases from J, leaving 18 bases between. The CDR3 region is CASSKQRADWDEKLFF. In DNA form, the CDR3 reads TGTGCCAGTAGTAAACAGAGGGCAGACTGGGATGAAAAACTGTTTTTT.

This chain links TRBV11-2 with TRBJ1-1; D gene unclear. This CDR3 is built from 13 residues. The germline V gene has CDR1 SGHAT and CDR2 FQNNGV. The ends were cut back, 1 base at V and 5 bases at J, with 8 bases in the middle. CDR3 DNA: TGTGCCAGCAGCTTAGTTGGCGGGACTGAAGCTTTCTTT. It codes for CASSLVGGTEAFF.

V and J are TRBV5-4 and TRBJ1-6; D might be TRBD1 (5 bases). The V end lost 2 bases, the J end lost 6 bases, and 9 bases lay between the germline ends. This CDR3 region has 14 residues. CDR1 and CDR2 (germline): SGHNT, YYREEE (reference sequence). This chain's CDR3 is CASSFQGSNSPLHF. The CDR3 coding sequence is TGTGCCAGCAGCTTCCAGGGAAGTAATTCACCCCTCCACTTT.

The chain combines TRBV28 with TRBJ2-5; 8 bases are shared with TRBD2. The CDR3 contains 18 residues. Germline trimming cut 5 bases from V and 3 bases from J; bases unmatched to any gene: 17. Germline CDR1 MDHEN, CDR2 SYDVKM. This chain's CDR3 is CASSLRGWPSGFKETQYF. The DNA of the CDR3 is TGTGCCAGCAGTCTCCGGGGCTGGCCTAGCGGGTTCAAAGAGACCCAGTACTTC.

This chain links TRBV19 with TRBJ2-7; D is possibly TRBD2 (6 bases). V was cut by 3 bases and J by 0 bases, with 15 bases left in between. In germline, CDR1 is LNHDA, CDR2 SQIVND (reference sequence). CDR3 length equals 16 residues. The CDR3 coding sequence is TGTGCCAGTAGTATGACTAGTCCTTCGAGCTCCTACGAGCAGTACTTC. Protein product: CASSMTSPSSSYEQYF.

This rearrangement joins TRBV6-1 to TRBJ2-3; TRBD1 might be the D (5 bases). Germline-derived CDR1 and CDR2 are MNHNS and SASEGT. Trimming stripped 2 bases from V and 7 bases from J, with 10 bases between. The CDR3 is made up of 13 amino acids. The CDR3 region is CASSEIGANTQYF. The CDR3 DNA sequence: TGTGCCAGCAGTGAAATTGGGGCGAATACGCAGTATTTT.

This chain uses TRBV28 with TRBJ1-6; 8 bases are shared with TRBD1. The CDR3 spans 13 residues. The J segment lost 6 bases and the V segment lost 7 bases, leaving 2 bases of the junction unmatched. Germline V lookup: CDR1 MDHEN, CDR2 SYDVKM. The CDR3 DNA reads as TGTGCCAGCACCAGGGGGCTTAATTCACCCCTCCACTTT. This sequence encodes CASTRGLNSPLHF.

The genes are TRBV18 and TRBJ1-5; D not resolved. The CDR3 is 14 amino acids. Germline V gene data show CDR1 as KGHSH and CDR2 as LQKENI. Trimming removed 3 bases from V and 7 bases from J, with 13 bases in between. In DNA, the CDR3 is TGTGCCAGCTCACCGACCGATCCCAGGCAGCCCCAGCATTTT. Residues: CASSPTDPRQPQHF.

V and J are TRBV9 and TRBJ2-3, with 11 positions matching TRBD2. The CDR3 is 15 residues long. V lost 2 bases to trimming and J lost 4 bases; unmatched junction nucleotides: 3. CDR1 and CDR2 (germline): SGDLS, YYNGEE. CDR3 loop: CASSVLAGGADTQYF. The CDR3 DNA is TGTGCCAGCAGCGTCCTAGCGGGAGGTGCAGATACGCAGTATTTT. The full variable domain, completed using reference TRBV9 and TRBJ2-3, is DSGVTQTPKHLITATGQRVTLRCSPRSGDLSVYWYQQSLDQGLQFLIQYYNGEERAKGNILERFSAQQFPDLHSELNLSSLELGDSALYFCASSVLAGGADTQYFGPGTRLTVL.

This chain links TRBV7-8 with TRBJ2-2, with D tentatively TRBD1 (6 bases). V lost 5 bases and J 1 base, leaving 14 bases between the germline ends. Germline V lookup: CDR1 SGHVS, CDR2 FQNEAQ. The CDR3 has 16 amino acids. Here the CDR3 DNA reads TGTGCCAGCAGCCCTGCGCGGACAGTGAACACCGGGGAGCTGTTTTTT. Translated, it gives CASSPARTVNTGELFF.

The V and J genes are TRBV5-1 and TRBJ2-5; 13 nucleotides line up with TRBD2. Germline V gene sequence: CDR1 SGHRS, CDR2 YFSETQ. Trimming took 2 bases from V and 2 from J; bases not matched to a gene: 9. CDR3 length equals 18 residues. CDR3 sequence: CASSFTPGLAGIQETQYF. The CDR3, as DNA: TGCGCCAGCAGCTTTACCCCGGGACTAGCGGGGATACAAGAGACCCAGTACTTC.

J is TRBJ2-5 and V is TRBV7-7; a weak D match, TRBD2 (6 bases). Trimming left V 1 base short and J 6 bases short, with 12 bases between. The CDR3 is 14 amino acids. Germline V gives CDR1 SSHAT, CDR2 FNYEAQ (reference sequence). The CDR3 nucleotides read TGTGCCAGCAGCTTAGGTGGTGCGGGAAAGACCCAGTACTTC. Its translation is CASSLGGAGKTQYF. The whole variable domain, filled in from reference TRBV7-7 and TRBJ2-5, reads GAGVSQSPRYKVTKRGQDVTLRCDPISSHATLYWYQQALGQGPEFLTYFNYEAQPDKSGLPSDRFSAERPEGSISTLTIQRTEQRDSAMYRCASSLGGAGKTQYFGPGTRLLVL.

This clone was found a few times. Other DNA sequences in the same sample also yield this CDR3. The chain carries TRBV28 and TRBJ2-7; maybe TRBD2 (6 bases). This CDR3 has 11 amino acids. Germline CDR1 and CDR2: MDHEN and SYDVKM. Trimming pared 2 bases from V and 7 bases from J, leaving 6 bases between. DNA for the CDR3: TGTGCCAGCAGTTTACGGGGGGAGCAGTACTTC. It is translated as CASSLRGEQYF.